A selection of T cell receptor beta chains follows, all from one sample in a study of blood T cell repertoires in COVID-19. Generated by immunoSEQ multiplex PCR, the TCRdb table keeps only in-frame clones and is missing some. Counted here are some 80,000 clones, approximately 89% occurring once; the ten biggest clones make up around 5%. The sequencing sample was made of peripheral blood. These receptors all stem from a man aged 45-65 years with active or convalescent COVID-19. The CDR3 runs from the conserved cysteine through the conserved F or W. The order of the fields is clone size, J gene, D gene, V gene, CDR3 DNA, CDR3 protein. The D gene is left open where the match is weak. Some rows have no size entry. The others give once, few or many, or a class for an expanded clone.

. | TRBJ1-1 | TRBD1 | TRBV19 | TGTGCCAGTAGTATCCGGGGACAGGGGATATACTTT | CASSIRGQGIYF
. | TRBJ2-5 | TRBD1 | TRBV5-1 | TGCGCCAGCAGCGGGACAGGGGCCATGTACCAAGAGACCCAGTACTTC | CASSGTGAMYQETQYF
. | TRBJ2-2 | . | TRBV7-2 | TGTGCCAGCAGCTTAGAACAGTCGACCGGGGAGCTGTTTTTT | CASSLEQSTGELFF
. | TRBJ2-3 | TRBD2 | TRBV11-2 | TGTGCCAGCAGCTTCTTGACTAGCGCAGATACGCAGTATTTT | CASSFLTSADTQYF
. | TRBJ1-6 | TRBD1 | TRBV3-1/TRBV3-2 | TGTGCCAGCAGCCAAGATCCCGGGACAGGGGCCTCACCCCTCCACTTT | CASSQDPGTGASPLHF
. | TRBJ1-3 | TRBD1 | TRBV18 | TGTGCCAGCTCAACTCGACAGGGGGCGGACACCATATATTTT | CASSTRQGADTIYF
. | TRBJ1-4 | . | TRBV28 | TGTGCCAGCAGCTGGGGAGGCGGGGGGCAAGAAAAACTGTTTTTT | CASSWGGGGQEKLFF
. | TRBJ1-6 | . | TRBV5-6 | TGTGCCAGCACCTCGGGGAAGTATAATTCACCCCTCCACTTT | CASTSGKYNSPLHF
. | TRBJ1-1 | TRBD1 | TRBV7-9 | TGTGCCAGCAGACCCGACAGGGCACTCACTGAAGCTTTCTTT | CASRPDRALTEAFF
. | TRBJ2-5 | . | TRBV11-2 | TGTGCCAGCAGAGCCGGCGGGAAGACCCAGTACTTC | CASRAGGKTQYF
. | TRBJ1-4 | . | TRBV6-5 | TGTGCCAGCAGTTCCCGTGACACAGCTAATGAAAAACTGTTTTTT | CASSSRDTANEKLFF
. | TRBJ2-5 | . | TRBV10-1 | TGCGCCAGCAGTGAGTCGGGAGCGGATCCCCAAGAGACCCAGTACTTC | CASSESGADPQETQYF
. | TRBJ1-1 | . | TRBV10-3 | TGTGCCACTAAAGGAGGGGTGGAGAAGTCTGAAGCTTTCTTT | CATKGGVEKSEAFF
once | TRBJ1-3 | . | TRBV12-3/TRBV12-4 | TGTGCCAGCAGGACAGGCGGAAACACCATATATTTT | CASRTGGNTIYF
once | TRBJ1-5 | . | TRBV21-1 | TGTGCCAGCAGCAAATCGGGACAGGGGTGGCAGCCCCAGCATTTT | CASSKSGQGWQPQHF
once | TRBJ2-3 | TRBD2 | TRBV18 | TGTGCCAGCTCACTCGGAGCGGGGGGATTCTCAGATACGCAGTATTTT | CASSLGAGGFSDTQYF
. | TRBJ2-2 | . | TRBV5-1 | TGCGCCAGCAGCTCCCGGACTGAGAACACCGGGGAGCTGTTTTTT | CASSSRTENTGELFF
. | TRBJ2-7 | TRBD1 | TRBV7-9 | TGTGCCAGCAGCTTAGGAGGGACAGGGAGCTTCCACGAGCAGTACTTC | CASSLGGTGSFHEQYF
. | TRBJ2-5 | TRBD2 | TRBV18 | TGTGCCAGCTCACCACCTAGCGGGCTCGGAGAGACCCAGTACTTC | CASSPPSGLGETQYF
. | TRBJ2-3 | . | TRBV6-5 | TGTGCCAGCAGTTACCGAGGTGGGAGCACAGATACGCAGTATTTT | CASSYRGGSTDTQYF
few | TRBJ1-2 | TRBD1 | TRBV18 | TGTGCCAGCTCACCTGGACAGGGGGTGGATGGCTACACCTTC | CASSPGQGVDGYTF
. | TRBJ2-3 | . | TRBV9 | TGTGCCAGCAGCGTAGGCTCCGGGAGCACAGATACGCAGTATTTT | CASSVGSGSTDTQYF
. | TRBJ2-1 | TRBD1 | TRBV2 | TGTGCCAGCAGTGAGTGGGACAGTCGCTCCTACAATGAGCAGTTCTTC | CASSEWDSRSYNEQFF
. | TRBJ1-1 | . | TRBV29-1 | TGCAGCGTTACTAGGGCGGCTGAAGCTTTCTTT | CSVTRAAEAFF
. | TRBJ2-1 | . | TRBV2 | TGTGCCAGCAGTGAAGGGACAGTAACCTACAATGAGCAGTTCTTC | CASSEGTVTYNEQFF
. | TRBJ1-4 | . | TRBV28 | TGTGCCAGCAAACTCCCAGGCCTTAATGAAAAACTGTTTTTT | CASKLPGLNEKLFF
once | TRBJ1-3 | . | TRBV6-5 | TGTGCCAGCAGTTACTCCCCCGGGAGCTCTGGAAACACCATATATTTT | CASSYSPGSSGNTIYF
. | TRBJ2-6 | TRBD1 | TRBV4-1 | TGCGCCAGCAGCCTGGGACAGGGGGTTGGGGCCAACGTCCTGACTTTC | CASSLGQGVGANVLTF
. | TRBJ1-4 | . | TRBV7-7 | TGTGCCAGCAGCCCGGGAGGCGGGGAGAGAAATGAAAAACTGTTTTTT | CASSPGGGERNEKLFF
. | TRBJ2-5 | . | TRBV5-6 | TGTGCCAGCAGCTTTACCGGGACACAAGAGACCCAGTACTTC | CASSFTGTQETQYF
. | TRBJ1-5 | . | TRBV13 | TGTGCCAGCAGCCGAAACAGGGGCAATCAGCCCCAGCATTTT | CASSRNRGNQPQHF
. | TRBJ1-2 | . | TRBV14 | TGTGCCAGCAGCCAAGCGGAGGTGAGCTACACCTTC | CASSQAEVSYTF
. | TRBJ2-3 | . | TRBV11-2 | TGTGCCAGCAGCTTGGCATTGGGCAGGGCGACAGATACGCAGTATTTT | CASSLALGRATDTQYF
. | TRBJ1-2 | . | TRBV12-3/TRBV12-4 | TGTGCCAGCAGTCCGGACAGAACCTATGGCTACACCTTC | CASSPDRTYGYTF
. | TRBJ2-7 | TRBD2 | TRBV9 | TGTGCCAGCAGCGCCCTAGGGACTAGCTCCTACGAGCAGTACTTC | CASSALGTSSYEQYF
. | TRBJ1-6 | TRBD1 | TRBV11-2 | TGTGCCAGCAGCCCCTGGACAGGGCAGGAGAATTCACCCCTCCACTTT | CASSPWTGQENSPLHF
. | TRBJ1-4 | . | TRBV19 | TGTGCCAGTAGTATATCTATAAGTTCAACTAATGAAAAACTGTTTTTT | CASSISISSTNEKLFF
. | TRBJ2-7 | TRBD1 | TRBV10-3 | TGTGCCATCAGTGAAGGGGGCACGGTCTACGAGCAGTACTTC | CAISEGGTVYEQYF
once | TRBJ1-1 | . | TRBV27 | TGTGCCAGCAGTCCAGCGTCTCGGTTGAACACTGAAGCTTTCTTT | CASSPASRLNTEAFF
. | TRBJ2-2 | . | TRBV1 | TGCACCAGCAGCCAGGCCCCACCCAGCGGGGGGGACACCGGGGAGCTGTTTTTT | CTSSQAPPSGGDTGELFF
few | TRBJ2-2 | TRBD1 | TRBV27 | TGTGCCAGCAGTCTCGGGACAGTCAACACCGGGGAGCTGTTTTTT | CASSLGTVNTGELFF
. | TRBJ2-1 | TRBD2 | TRBV14 | TGTGCCAGCAGCTGGCTAGCGGGGGCAACCTACAATGAGCAGTTCTTC | CASSWLAGATYNEQFF
few | TRBJ1-2 | TRBD1 | TRBV29-1 | TGCAGCGTCGGAACAGGGGCCTATGGCTACACCTTC | CSVGTGAYGYTF
. | TRBJ2-5 | . | TRBV7-2 | TGTGCCAGCAGCTTAGGGGGGGGCGGAGAGACCCAGTACTTC | CASSLGGGGETQYF
. | TRBJ1-5 | . | TRBV3-1/TRBV3-2 | TGTGCCAGCAGCCAAGTCTCAGGGGGCAATCAGCCCCAGCATTTT | CASSQVSGGNQPQHF
. | TRBJ2-3 | . | TRBV27 | TGTGCCAGCAGTTTAACCAGGCTAAGCACAGATACGCAGTATTTT | CASSLTRLSTDTQYF
. | TRBJ2-5 | TRBD1 | TRBV9 | TGTGCCAGCAGCGTAGAGGGACAGGGGTTGGTCCAAGAGACCCAGTACTTC | CASSVEGQGLVQETQYF
. | TRBJ1-4 | . | TRBV5-1 | TGCGCCAGCAGCTTGCTCAGGGCCGATGAAAAACTGTTTTTT | CASSLLRADEKLFF
. | TRBJ2-5 | TRBD2 | TRBV5-1 | TGCGCCAGCAGCTCAGAAGCGGGGGGCCAAGAGACCCAGTACTTC | CASSSEAGGQETQYF
once | TRBJ2-7 | TRBD1 | TRBV11-2 | TGTGCCAGCAGCCTGGGACAGGGCGGTTCCTACGAGCAGTACTTC | CASSLGQGGSYEQYF